The clone carrying this T cell receptor (beta chain) was found a few times. Its antigen remains unidentified. Germline is not matched at one junction end, which may reflect a read error. The data were obtained in a study of cytomegalovirus exposure and HLA in healthy donors. In the study overall: Early on, a data release was issued that held approximately 92 million unique TCRs from HLA-typed donors.

The CDR3 is made up of 15 amino acids. Germline CDR1 MNHNS, CDR2 SASEGT. Whole-study findings and limits: Later analysis placed DRB1 highest and HLA-C lowest in TCR association rates, which differed by HLA locus. Common viral pathogens seemed, in a later analysis, to connect with several of the most significant clusters.

PCR amplification relied on 60 Vbeta primers (plus 13 Jbeta primers). Assay: immunoSEQ multiplex PCR; the TCRdb copy retains only in-frame clones and omits some. Among 40,000 to 45,000 clones listed, roughly 51% were seen once. This receptor was taken from a man aged 55-75 years in good health and CMV-seronegative. The genes are TRBV6-1 and TRBJ2-1, with TRBD2 identical over 7 bases. Material: PBMCs. The DNA of the CDR3 is TGTGCCAGCAGGGAAGCTGGGGGGGCCTACAATGAGCAGTTCTTC. Translating it yields CASREAGGAYNEQFF.